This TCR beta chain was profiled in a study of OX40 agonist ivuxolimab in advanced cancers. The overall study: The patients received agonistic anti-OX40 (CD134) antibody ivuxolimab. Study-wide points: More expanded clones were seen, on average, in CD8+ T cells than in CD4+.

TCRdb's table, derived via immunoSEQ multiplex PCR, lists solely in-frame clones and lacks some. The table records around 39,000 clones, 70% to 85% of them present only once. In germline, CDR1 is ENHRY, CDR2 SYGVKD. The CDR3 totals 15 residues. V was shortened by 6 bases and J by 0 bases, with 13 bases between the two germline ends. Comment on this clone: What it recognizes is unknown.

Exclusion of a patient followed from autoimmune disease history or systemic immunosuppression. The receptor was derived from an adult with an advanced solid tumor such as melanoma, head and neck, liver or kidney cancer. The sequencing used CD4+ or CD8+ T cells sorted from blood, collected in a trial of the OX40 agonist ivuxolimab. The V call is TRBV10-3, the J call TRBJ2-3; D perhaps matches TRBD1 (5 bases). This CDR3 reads CAIRTTDTSTDTQYF. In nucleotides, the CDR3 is TGTGCCATCAGAACGACGGACACTAGCACAGATACGCAGTATTTT.